This T cell receptor beta chain was identified in a study of T-cell memory formation after mild COVID-19. The study's findings and limits: Pre-infection memory contained some responding clones, which suggested that cross-reactive memory had joined. Contracting clones from day 15 to 85 had balanced CD4/CD8; later expanders favoured CD4+.

Employing constant-segment primers, 5'RACE generated TCR alpha and TCR beta cDNA libraries bearing sample barcodes and UMIs. TCRdb re-called the 5' RACE reads through MiXCR, storing one row per CDR3 protein. The repertoire holds about 180,000 distinct CDR3 sequences, with about a fifth as singletons. This clonotype was detected only a few times. Its antigen is unidentified. This CDR3 is built from 11 residues. CDR1 is GTSNPN and CDR2 is SVGIG in the germline V gene (reference sequence). With 5 bases removed from V and 4 bases from J, the gap between germline ends came to 8 bases. J is TRBJ1-2 and V is TRBV30, with D hard to call. The material sequenced was PBMCs or a T cell subset sorted from them (not recorded which). The receptor was isolated from a man aged 18 to 30 who had mild COVID-19 (a few samples of this study predate the infection). Cell type and time point are not known. In DNA, the CDR3 is TGTGCCTGGTCGCTGGGCTATGGCTACACCTTC. This translates into CAWSLGYGYTF.